What follows are 14 T cell receptor beta chains derived from one specimen sequenced in a study of T cells in Graves' hyperthyroidism and ophthalmopathy. There were TCR beta CDR3 regions amplified from RNA transcripts. The HTBI set primed first-round TCR CDR3 RT-PCR. TCRdb recomputed calls from the multiplex PCR reads with MiXCR, one row per CDR3 protein. Of under 350,000 distinct CDR3 sequences in the sample, around 13% were seen once. Sequenced input: blood. These receptor sequences come from a woman aged 40 to 55 with Graves' hyperthyroidism.

The CDR3 loop is CSAPGGAYTEAFF. CDR3 in DNA: TGCAGTGCTCCGGGGGGAGCGTACACTGAAGCTTTCTTT. The J gene is TRBJ1-1, the V gene TRBV20-1, with D possibly being TRBD1 (5 bases). Germline V gene data show CDR1 as DFQATT and CDR2 as SNEGSKA (reference sequence). Trimming shortened V by 5 bases and J by 3 bases, and 13 bases separated the two germline ends. The CDR3 spans 13 residues.

The DNA for the CDR3 is TGCGCCAGCAGCCTTCCGGGGGCGGCCACCGGGGAGCTGTTTTTT. Translation gives CASSLPGAATGELFF. The chain combines TRBV5-1 with TRBJ2-2, with D perhaps being TRBD1 or TRBD2 (6 bases each). From germline, CDR1 is SGHRS and CDR2 YFSETQ. The CDR3 contains 15 residues. V was clipped by 4 bases and J by 4 bases, with 14 bases between them.

Many counts were recorded for this clonotype. The chain uses TRBV7-2 and TRBJ1-2; 8 positions match TRBD1. The CDR3 sequence is 14 residues long. Germline values: CDR1 SGHTA, CDR2 FQGNSA. The junction had 5 bases not matched to a gene; V was cut back by 3 bases and J by 5 bases. The CDR3 region is CASSFQGAGYGYTF. CDR3 in DNA: TGTGCCAGCAGCTTCCAGGGGGCGGGATATGGCTACACCTTC.

Ten or more counts support this clonotype. This chain uses TRBV7-9 with TRBJ2-7; the D is unclear. This CDR3 has 14 amino acids. V lost 1 base to trimming and J lost 0 bases, with 7 bases between them. The germline CDR1 and CDR2 sequences are SEHNR and FQNEAQ (reference sequence). CDR3 nucleotides: TGTGCCAGCAGCTTAGATCTTAGCTCCTACGAGCAGTACTTC. It codes for CASSLDLSSYEQYF.

The gene calls are TRBV4-1 and TRBJ2-5; a weak D match, TRBD1 (6 bases). The CDR3 is 15 residues long. The V gene lost 3 bases and the J gene lost 7 bases, with 18 bases spanning the gap. The germline CDR1 and CDR2 sequences are MGHRA and YSYEKL. The CDR3 is CASSQLSLEGGTQYF. The CDR3 coding sequence is TGCGCCAGCAGCCAGCTCTCCTTAGAAGGGGGGACCCAGTACTTC.

This clonotype was detected many times. The chain recombines TRBV28 with TRBJ1-4, with D uncertain. The CDR3 contains 15 residues. The germline CDR1 and CDR2 sequences are MDHEN and SYDVKM. V was cut by 4 bases and J by 5 bases, with 14 bases left in between. In DNA, the CDR3 is TGTGCCAGCAGTTCCCCCGCACAGCTCAATGAAAAACTGTTTTTT. Translation gives CASSSPAQLNEKLFF.

This clonotype was counted ten times or more. The chain links TRBV27 to TRBJ2-1, with D possibly matching TRBD2 (5 bases). This CDR3 is built from 12 residues. V was pared by 4 bases and J by 8 bases, with 9 bases between. Germline values: CDR1 MNHEY, CDR2 SMNVEV (reference sequence). DNA of the CDR3: TGTGCCAGCAGTTCCACCGGGGATGAGCAGTTCTTC. This gives the protein CASSSTGDEQFF.

The chain employs TRBV7-9 and TRBJ1-3; D uncertain. Germline CDR1 SEHNR, CDR2 FQNEAQ (reference sequence). The ends were cut back, 4 bases at V and 4 bases at J, with 8 bases in the middle. The CDR3 extends over 13 amino acids. In nucleotides, the CDR3 is TGTGCCAGCAGCTCTCTAAAGGGAAACACCATATATTTT. Its protein is CASSSLKGNTIYF.

This clonotype has ten or more counts. V and J are TRBV20-1 and TRBJ1-1; possible D gene TRBD1, 6 bases. Germline lookup yields CDR1 DFQATT and CDR2 SNEGSKA (reference sequence). The CDR3 is made up of 14 amino acids. Trimming shortened V by 1 base and J by 3 bases, and 12 bases separated the two germline ends. Here the CDR3 DNA reads TGCAGTGCTAGAGGGCAGGGGACTTACACTGAAGCTTTCTTT. Its protein is CSARGQGTYTEAFF.

This clonotype came up a few times. J is TRBJ1-1 and V is TRBV29-1; possibly TRBD1 for D (6 bases). CDR1 SQVTM and CDR2 ANQGSEA come from the germline V gene. CDR3 length equals 14 residues. The ends were cut back, 3 bases at V and 5 bases at J, with 16 bases in the middle. Written as DNA, the CDR3 is TGCAGCGTTGATGCCGGCAGGGGAGAGACTGAAGCTTTCTTT. Its protein is CSVDAGRGETEAFF. The variable domain in full, with the rest retrieved from reference TRBV29-1 and TRBJ1-1, is SAVISQKPSRDICQRGTSLTIQCQVDSQVTMMFWYRQQPGQSLTLIATANQGSEATYESGFVIDKFPISRPNLTFSTLTVSNMSPEDSSIYLCSVDAGRGETEAFFGQGTRLTVV.

This clonotype has more than one count but fewer than ten. The chain employs TRBV5-8 and TRBJ1-4; maybe TRBD1 (5 bases). Germline CDR1 SGHTS, CDR2 YDEGEE. Trimming pared 4 bases from V and 0 bases from J, leaving 10 bases between. The CDR3 has 15 amino acids. Written as DNA, the CDR3 is TGTGCCAGCAGCCCGAGCAGGGCAACTAATGAAAAACTGTTTTTT. It yields the protein CASSPSRATNEKLFF.

The rearrangement uses TRBV12-3 or TRBV12-4 and TRBJ1-5; 9 positions match TRBD1. With 6 bases clipped from V and 6 bases from J, the junction kept 9 bases outside the gene matches. The CDR3 contains 15 residues. The CDR3 coding sequence is TGTGCCAGCAGGATCGGGACAGGGTTGGGTCAGCCCCAGCATTTT. Translating gives CASRIGTGLGQPQHF.

This clonotype was recorded at least ten times. The chain recombines TRBV7-3 with TRBJ2-2, with 11 bases aligning to TRBD1. The CDR3 is 16 amino acids. With 5 bases clipped from V and 1 base from J, the junction kept 3 bases outside the gene matches. Germline V gene data show CDR1 as SGHTA and CDR2 as FQGTGA. CDR3 amino acids: CASSKGQGGNTGELFF. DNA for the CDR3: TGTGCCAGCAGCAAGGGACAGGGGGGGAACACCGGGGAGCTGTTTTTT.

The table lists this clonotype with many counts. The chain is built from TRBV2 and TRBJ2-1, with 8 bases lining up with TRBD2. The J segment lost 9 bases and the V segment lost 1 base, leaving 5 bases of the junction unmatched. From germline, CDR1 is SNHLY and CDR2 FYNNEI. The CDR3 has 14 residues. The CDR3 spells CASSEGTAGGEQFF. The CDR3 coding sequence is TGTGCCAGCAGTGAAGGGACGGCGGGGGGTGAGCAGTTCTTC.